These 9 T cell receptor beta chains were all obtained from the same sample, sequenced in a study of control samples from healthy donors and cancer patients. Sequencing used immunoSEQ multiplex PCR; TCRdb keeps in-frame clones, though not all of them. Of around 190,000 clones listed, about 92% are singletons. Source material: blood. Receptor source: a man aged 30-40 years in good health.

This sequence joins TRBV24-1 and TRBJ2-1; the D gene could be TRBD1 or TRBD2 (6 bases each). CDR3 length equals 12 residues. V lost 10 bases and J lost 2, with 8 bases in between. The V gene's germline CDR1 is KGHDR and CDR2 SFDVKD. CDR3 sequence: CATGGTYNEQFF. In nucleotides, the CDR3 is TGTGCCACAGGGGGGACCTACAATGAGCAGTTCTTC.

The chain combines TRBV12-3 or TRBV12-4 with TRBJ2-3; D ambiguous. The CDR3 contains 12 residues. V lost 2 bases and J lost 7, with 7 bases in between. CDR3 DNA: TGTGCCAGCAGTTTAACGGGCCATACGCAGTATTTT. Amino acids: CASSLTGHTQYF.

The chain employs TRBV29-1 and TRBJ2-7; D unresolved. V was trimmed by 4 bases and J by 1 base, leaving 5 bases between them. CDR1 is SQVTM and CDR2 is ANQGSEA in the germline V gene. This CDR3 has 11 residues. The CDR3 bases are TGCAGCGTTGGTACTTCCTACGAGCAGTACTTC. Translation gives CSVGTSYEQYF.

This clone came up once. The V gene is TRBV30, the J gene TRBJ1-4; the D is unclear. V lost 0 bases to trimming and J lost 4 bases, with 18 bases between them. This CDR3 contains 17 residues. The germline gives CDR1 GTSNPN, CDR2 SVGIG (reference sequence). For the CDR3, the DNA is TGTGCCTGGAGTGTAGCACGGGGTAATTGGAATAATGAAAAACTGTTTTTT. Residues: CAWSVARGNWNNEKLFF.

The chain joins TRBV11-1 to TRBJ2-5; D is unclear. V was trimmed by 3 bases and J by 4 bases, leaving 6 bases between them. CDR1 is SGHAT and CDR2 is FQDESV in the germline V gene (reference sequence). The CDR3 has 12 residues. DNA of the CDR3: TGTGCCAGCAGCTTTGGCCCAGAGACCCAGTACTTC. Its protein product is CASSFGPETQYF.

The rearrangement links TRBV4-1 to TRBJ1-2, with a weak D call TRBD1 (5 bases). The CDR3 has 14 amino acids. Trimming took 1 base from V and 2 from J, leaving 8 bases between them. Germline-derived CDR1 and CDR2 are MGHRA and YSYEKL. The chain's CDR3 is CASSQGGDNYGYTF. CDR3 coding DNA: TGCGCCAGCAGCCAAGGAGGGGACAACTATGGCTACACCTTC.

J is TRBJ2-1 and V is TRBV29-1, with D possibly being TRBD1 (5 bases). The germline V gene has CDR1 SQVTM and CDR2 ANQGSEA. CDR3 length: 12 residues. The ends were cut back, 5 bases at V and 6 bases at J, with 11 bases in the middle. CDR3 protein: CSVSEGVNEQFF. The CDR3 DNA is TGCAGCGTTTCGGAAGGGGTCAATGAGCAGTTCTTC.

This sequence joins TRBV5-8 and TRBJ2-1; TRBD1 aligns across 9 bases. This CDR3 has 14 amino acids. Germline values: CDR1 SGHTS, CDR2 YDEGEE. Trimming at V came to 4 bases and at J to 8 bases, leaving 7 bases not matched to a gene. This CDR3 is CASSPGQGYDEQFF. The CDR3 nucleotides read TGTGCCAGCAGCCCGGGACAGGGATACGATGAGCAGTTCTTC.

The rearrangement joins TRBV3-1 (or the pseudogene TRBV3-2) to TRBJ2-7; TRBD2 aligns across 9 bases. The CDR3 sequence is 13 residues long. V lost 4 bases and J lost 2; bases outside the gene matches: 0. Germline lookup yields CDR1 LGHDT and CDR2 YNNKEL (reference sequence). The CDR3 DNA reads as TGTGCCAGCAGCCGGACTAGCGCCTACGAGCAGTACTTC. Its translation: CASSRTSAYEQYF.